This TCR beta chain was found in a study of T cell repertoires in cytomegalovirus infection. About the research overall: Matching HLA type, along with CMV infection, was indicated by public TCR beta signatures. Overall study results and limits: Totalled public TCR beta family frequency picked out people who carried CMV plus the relevant HLA. Ex vivo responses were dominated by HLA-C-restricted CMV-specific TCR beta clonotypes.

TCRdb recomputed calls from the reads with MiXCR, one row per CDR3 protein. The sample has around 290,000 distinct CDR3 sequences, more than 20% seen once; the top ten hold approximately 15%. This clonotype was counted a few times. Its specificity is not known. CDR3 length: 14 amino acids. The V gene lost 1 base and the J gene lost 6 bases, with 10 bases spanning the gap. Germline V lookup: CDR1 SGHTA, CDR2 FQGNSA. The sequence was obtained from a human donor in good health (CMV status not recorded). Some clones in this sample may be carry-over from other donors' samples. The chain links TRBV7-2 to TRBJ2-1; the D call may be TRBD1 or TRBD2 (5 bases each). Input material: PBMCs. CDR3 loop: CASSLGGSFNEQFF. The CDR3 DNA reads TGTGCCAGCAGCTTAGGGGGGTCGTTCAATGAGCAGTTCTTC.